Reported below is one T cell receptor (beta chain). Antigen specificity is unknown. The data belong to a study of shared clonotypes between healthy human individuals. The V end lost 5 bases, the J end lost 1 base, and 12 bases lay between the germline ends. In germline, CDR1 is SGHTA, CDR2 FQGNSA. The CDR3 contains 15 residues. Donors comprised healthy HIV-negative adults lacking recent acute infections or vaccinations. Study-wide points: Estimated richness was generally greater in naive than memory subsets. Genetic and exposure-history diversity was limited by the few donors.

Clones were sequenced by immunoSEQ multiplex PCR, and TCRdb holds only the in-frame ones, with some missing. The data contain 850,000 to 1,200,000 clones, 60% to 80% of them seen just once; the ten biggest clones take up approximately 1.5%. Source material: memory CD4+ T cells sorted from blood. Subset of the sample: CD45RA-negative fraction. The receptor comes from a man in his late teens or twenties in good health. The chain combines TRBV7-2 with TRBJ1-3; D remains unclear. The CDR3 DNA follows: TGTGCCAGCAGCACCCGGGAAGTATCTGGAAACACCATATATTTT. It translates to CASSTREVSGNTIYF.